These 3 T cell receptor beta chains were all obtained from the same sample, sequenced in a study of radiotherapy plus CTLA-4 blockade in lung cancer. Generated by immunoSEQ multiplex PCR, the TCRdb table keeps only in-frame clones and is missing some. The sample shows 15,000 to 20,000 clones, roughly 88% of them seen only once. The material sequenced was peripheral blood, taken from a patient treated with radiotherapy plus ipilimumab. Receptors originate from a human donor with non-small cell lung cancer whose response to radiotherapy plus ipilimumab could not be evaluated.

The CDR3 sequence: CASYTAGTDTGELFF. The CDR3 DNA sequence: TGTGCCAGCTACACTGCGGGGACGGACACCGGGGAGCTGTTTTTT. The chain uses TRBV18 and TRBJ2-2, with D tentatively TRBD2 (6 bases). Germline assignment: CDR1 KGHSH and CDR2 LQKENI. There are 15 residues in the CDR3. Trimming cost V 7 bases and J 3 bases, with 15 bases left between them.

The chain employs TRBV5-1 and TRBJ2-3, with a weak D call TRBD1 (6 bases). Germline assignment: CDR1 SGHRS and CDR2 YFSETQ. The CDR3 length is 17 residues. The ends were cut back, 5 bases at V and 0 bases at J, with 19 bases in the middle. The CDR3 DNA reads TGCGCCAGCAGACCCGGGACAAGGTCTATAAGCACAGATACGCAGTATTTT. This sequence encodes CASRPGTRSISTDTQYF.

The chain employs TRBV28 and TRBJ1-5; no reliable D call. Germline V gives CDR1 MDHEN, CDR2 SYDVKM. V gave up 3 bases and J gave up 2 bases, with 8 bases separating them. The CDR3 consists of 14 residues. The CDR3 nucleotides read TGTGCCAGCAGTTTGATGACTCGCAATCAGCCCCAGCATTTT. Protein: CASSLMTRNQPQHF.